This T cell receptor beta chain emerged from a study of circulating and synovial CD4+ cells in juvenile arthritis. General observations from the study: Bulk blood CD4 repertoires were more diverse than these. T cell genome counts differed by at least an order of magnitude between CPL and CD4 samples.

The table came from immunoSEQ multiplex PCR; TCRdb's copy has only in-frame clones and leaves some out. Found here are tens of thousands of clones, 95% to 96% of them singletons; the top ten hold 0.15% to 0.2%. With regard to this clone: The antigen remains unidentified.

Sequenced samples came from active juvenile idiopathic arthritis patients. The CDR3 consists of 16 residues. The J segment lost 0 bases and the V segment lost 6 bases, leaving 6 bases of the junction unmatched. Per germline, CDR1 MNHEY and CDR2 SMNVEV (reference sequence). V and J are TRBV27 and TRBJ2-1; 9 positions match TRBD2. This clonotype was obtained from a human donor with juvenile idiopathic arthritis. The material sequenced was CD4+ T cells from blood. The CDR3 protein is CASRQLAGASYNEQFF. The CDR3, as DNA: TGTGCCAGCAGGCAGTTAGCGGGGGCCTCCTACAATGAGCAGTTCTTC.